The 10 T cell receptor beta chains reported below all come from one sample, sequenced in a study of identical twins. TCRdb re-analysed the 5' RACE reads in MiXCR, keeping a single row per CDR3 protein. Of about 530,000 distinct CDR3 sequences listed, approximately 20% are singletons. These data also featured in a second study, about yellow fever vaccine responses in identical twins.

The sample comprised CD4+ T cells sorted from blood. All receptors derive from a woman between 18 and 30 years old in good health.

This clonotype has just a few counts. The J gene is TRBJ2-7, the V gene TRBV12-3 or TRBV12-4; the D is unclear. V shed 6 bases and J shed 6 bases, with 18 bases lying between them. CDR3 size: 14 residues. For the CDR3, the DNA is TGTGCCAGCAGCTGGGCCCCAGGTGGTCTCGAGCAGTACTTC. This encodes CASSWAPGGLEQYF.

V gene TRBV20-1 combines with J gene TRBJ1-4, with D hard to call. The V and J ends lost 5 bases and 7 bases respectively, with 14 bases between them. The length of the CDR3 is 13 residues. CDR1 is DFQATT, CDR2 SNEGSKA, per germline (reference sequence). CDR3 loop: CSAESASGEKLFF. CDR3 coding DNA: TGCAGTGCTGAGAGTGCTAGCGGTGAAAAACTGTTTTTT.

The chain uses TRBV15 and TRBJ2-5, with D possibly matching TRBD1 (7 bases). The CDR3 length is 12 residues. V lost 9 bases and J lost 5, with 13 bases in between. CDR1 and CDR2 from the germline V gene are LNHNV and YYDKDF (reference sequence). CDR3 in amino acids: CATTTGRETQYF. The CDR3 region has the DNA TGTGCCACAACGACAGGGAGGGAGACCCAGTACTTC. The entire variable domain, with the rest obtained from reference TRBV15 and TRBJ2-5, is as follows: DAMVIQNPRYQVTQFGKPVTLSCSQTLNHNVMYWYQQKSSQAPKLLFHYYDKDFNNEADTPDNFQSRRPNTSFCFLDIRSPGLGDTAMYLCATTTGRETQYFGPGTRLLVL.

This clonotype was counted only a few times. The V and J genes are TRBV15 and TRBJ1-5; weak D call: TRBD1 (5 bases). The CDR3 contains 15 residues. Germline-derived CDR1 and CDR2 are LNHNV and YYDKDF (reference sequence). The ends were cut back, 3 bases at V and 6 bases at J, with 15 bases in the middle. The CDR3 nucleotides read TGTGCCACCAGCAGCTTGGGTGGGGGGTTTCAGCCCCAGCATTTT. This translates into CATSSLGGGFQPQHF.

This clonotype was counted only a few times. The chain has TRBV5-1 and TRBJ2-1; perhaps TRBD1 as D (6 bases). The CDR3 has 14 amino acids. Trimming took 6 bases from V and 3 from J, leaving 13 bases between them. The germline gives CDR1 SGHRS, CDR2 YFSETQ. The CDR3 DNA reads TGCGCCAGCAACAGGGCCCCAGACTACAATGAGCAGTTCTTC. Protein product: CASNRAPDYNEQFF.

The V and J genes are TRBV5-5 and TRBJ2-7; D perhaps matches TRBD2 (6 bases). The germline V gene encodes CDR1 SGHKS and CDR2 YYEKEE (reference sequence). The V end lost 9 bases, the J end lost 3 bases, and 19 bases lay between the germline ends. This CDR3 region has 14 residues. CDR3 amino acids: CATNRGALNYEQYF. Written as DNA, the CDR3 is TGTGCCACCAACCGCGGGGCCTTGAACTACGAGCAGTACTTC.

This clonotype was observed a handful of times. The J gene is TRBJ2-5, the V gene TRBV20-1; D may be TRBD1 (5 bases). The length of the CDR3 is 13 residues. The germline V gene has CDR1 DFQATT and CDR2 SNEGSKA (reference sequence). Deletions cut 3 bases from V and 3 bases from J, with 11 bases between. The CDR3 DNA reads as TGCAGTGCTAGCCAGGACACTAAAGAGACCCAGTACTTC. As protein: CSASQDTKETQYF.

The chain has TRBV2 and TRBJ2-7, with TRBD1 as a possible D gene (5 bases). V was clipped by 0 bases and J by 2 bases, with 8 bases between them. CDR1 is SNHLY and CDR2 is FYNNEI in the germline V gene. The CDR3 loop spans 14 amino acids. CDR3 region: CASSEARQTYEQYF. The CDR3 DNA reads as TGTGCCAGCAGTGAAGCTCGACAGACCTACGAGCAGTACTTC.

This clonotype has ten or more counts. This chain links TRBV5-1 with TRBJ2-1; 10 bases fit TRBD2. Germline CDR1 is SGHRS and CDR2 is YFSETQ. V was clipped by 0 bases and J by 5 bases; unmatched bases: 17. CDR3 length equals 20 residues. CDR3 region: CASSLGRQRGTSGEHNEQFF. DNA of the CDR3: TGCGCCAGCAGCTTGGGTCGTCAGAGAGGCACTAGCGGGGAACACAATGAGCAGTTCTTC. The full variable domain, with the rest looked up from reference TRBV5-1 and TRBJ2-1, is KAGVTQTPRYLIKTRGQQVTLSCSPISGHRSVSWYQQTPGQGLQFLFEYFSETQRNKGNFPGRFSGRQFSNSRSEMNVSTLELGDSALYLCASSLGRQRGTSGEHNEQFFGPGTRLTVL.

The genes are TRBV6-2 or TRBV6-3 and TRBJ2-7; D gene unclear. V lost 5 bases, J lost 4 bases, and 12 bases lay in between. CDR1 MNHEY and CDR2 SVGEGT come from the germline V gene. The CDR3 totals 13 residues. The DNA of the CDR3 is TGTGCCAGCAGTCTAGAGTCGATGTACGAGCAGTACTTC. It yields the protein CASSLESMYEQYF.